This T cell receptor (beta chain) came from a study of identical twins. Study-wide results and caveats: Twin-shared out-of-frame alpha sequences were enriched for low generation probability.

Via MiXCR, TCRdb re-called the 5' RACE reads, giving one row per CDR3 protein. The data hold 400,000 to 550,000 distinct CDR3 sequences, with 24% observed a single time. Regarding this clonotype: The antigen remains unidentified.

Between the trimmed V and J ends, which lost 4 bases and 0 bases, there was a span of 13 bases. The CDR3 length is 15 residues. The germline V gene has CDR1 MNHNS and CDR2 SASEGT. These data were likewise used in another study, on T cells expressing NK-cell markers. That report notes: Eight donors were sequenced, of whom seven were HCMV-seropositive, while the remaining one was HCMV-seronegative. The CD3+CD56-NKG2C+ fraction was also led by these clonotypes in a few donors. HCMV specificity of expanded NKG2C+ T cell clones remained unclear.

This chain connects TRBV6-1 to TRBJ2-7; D remains unclear. Sequencing was performed on CD4+ T cells sorted from blood. The source is a woman between 18 and 29 years old in good health. The chain's CDR3 is CASSGPRGSSYEQYF. The CDR3 DNA is TGTGCCAGCAGTGGTCCTCGAGGAAGCTCCTACGAGCAGTACTTC.